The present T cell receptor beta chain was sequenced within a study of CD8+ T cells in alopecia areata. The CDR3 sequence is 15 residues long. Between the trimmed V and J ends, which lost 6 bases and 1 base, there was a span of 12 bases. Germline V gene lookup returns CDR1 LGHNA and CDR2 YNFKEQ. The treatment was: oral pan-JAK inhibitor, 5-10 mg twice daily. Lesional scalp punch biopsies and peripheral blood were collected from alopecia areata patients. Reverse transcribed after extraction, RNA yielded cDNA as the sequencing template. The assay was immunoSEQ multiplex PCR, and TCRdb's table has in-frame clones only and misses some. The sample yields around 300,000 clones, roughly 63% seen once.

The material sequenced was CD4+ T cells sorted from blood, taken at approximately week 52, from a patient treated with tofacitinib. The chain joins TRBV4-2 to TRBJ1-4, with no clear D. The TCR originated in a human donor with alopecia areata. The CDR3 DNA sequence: TGTGCCAGCAGAGACACAGCGAAAACTAATGAAAAACTGTTTTTT. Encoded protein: CASRDTAKTNEKLFF.